This T cell receptor (beta chain) stems from a study of shared clonotypes between healthy human individuals. Study-level background: Researchers assigned three CD4 naive, three CD4 memory, two CD8 naive and one CD8 memory plate to each donor. Study conclusions and caveats: As a rule, naive subsets had a larger estimated richness than memory subsets. Exclusively blood specimens were collected; tissue repertoires likely differ.

Details on this clone: Its antigen is still unknown.

V shed 0 bases and J shed 3 bases, with 9 bases lying between them. Germline CDR1 MNHEY, CDR2 SVGAGI. The CDR3 is 14 residues long. Naivety among CD8 cells was defined by CD45RO negativity and positive CCR7 selection, thereby excluding terminally differentiated effector memory CD45RA+ cells. Produced via immunoSEQ multiplex PCR; TCRdb's table is partial and in-frame only. Here the sample spans about 1,800,000 clones, about 95% being singletons. V is TRBV6-5 and J is TRBJ2-7; tentative D call: TRBD1 (5 bases). The source material was naive CD8+ T cells sorted from blood. This clonotype was sampled from a man between 18 and 29 years old in good health. The DNA of the CDR3 is TGTGCCAGCAGTTACTCGTCCAGGGTCTACGAGCAGTACTTC. As protein: CASSYSSRVYEQYF.